These 11 T cell receptor beta chains came from one sample sequenced in a study of Tregs in tolerant kidney transplant recipients. Sequencing was performed with immunoSEQ multiplex PCR; in TCRdb, only in-frame clones are kept and a portion is missing. The sample has 60,000 to 75,000 clones, approximately 85% seen once. Sequenced here: Tregs from blood, sampled before the transplant. The receptor source for this set is a human donor who received a combined kidney and bone marrow transplant.

The genes are TRBV6-5 and TRBJ1-2; unclear D gene. Deletions cut 6 bases from V and 6 bases from J, with 14 bases between. CDR3 length equals 13 residues. Germline V lookup: CDR1 MNHEY, CDR2 SVGAGI. The CDR3 spells CASRWVSGNGYTF. The CDR3 DNA follows: TGTGCCAGCAGATGGGTTTCGGGGAATGGCTACACCTTC.

The V gene is TRBV15, the J gene TRBJ2-6; TRBD2 matches at 8 bases. Per the germline V gene, CDR1 is LNHNV and CDR2 is YYDKDF (reference sequence). CDR3 size: 16 residues. Trimming removed 5 bases from V and 0 bases from J; junction bases left unmatched: 3. CDR3 coding DNA: TGTGCCACCAGCCGGGAGGGGTTCTCTGGGGCCAACGTCCTGACTTTC. Translated, it gives CATSREGFSGANVLTF.

The genes are TRBV5-6 and TRBJ2-1; TRBD1 is a possible D gene (5 bases). The CDR3 runs 12 residues. V lost 4 bases and J 10 bases, leaving 12 bases between the germline ends. Germline CDR1 SGHDT, CDR2 YYEEEE. In nucleotides, the CDR3 is TGTGCCAGCAGCCTAGGGGCCCCAGAGCAGTTCTTC. It yields the protein CASSLGAPEQFF.

This clone has a handful of counts. In the same sample, other DNA sequences code for this CDR3. The chain employs TRBV19 and TRBJ1-3; D perhaps matches TRBD1 (5 bases). Germline assignment: CDR1 LNHDA and CDR2 SQIVND (reference sequence). This CDR3 is 13 amino acids long. V dropped 2 bases and J dropped 3 bases, with 5 bases sitting between them. CDR3 sequence: CASSIQGGNTIYF. The CDR3 DNA is TGTGCCAGTAGTATACAGGGTGGAAACACCATATATTTT.

The chain couples TRBV7-2 to TRBJ1-2, with D unresolved. Germline V lookup: CDR1 SGHTA, CDR2 FQGNSA. The CDR3 consists of 14 residues. The ends were cut back, 4 bases at V and 4 bases at J, with 13 bases in the middle. CDR3 coding DNA: TGTGCCAGCAGCTCGTTAGGACCGAGCTATGGCTACACCTTC. Translating gives CASSSLGPSYGYTF.

The J gene is TRBJ2-2, the V gene TRBV19; D is possibly TRBD1 or TRBD2 (5 bases each). The CDR3 covers 17 residues. Germline V gene sequence: CDR1 LNHDA, CDR2 SQIVND (reference sequence). Trimming took 6 bases from V and 0 from J, leaving 17 bases between them. The CDR3 here is CASSSRRGATNTGELFF. As DNA, the CDR3 is TGTGCCAGTAGCAGCCGACGAGGGGCAACGAACACCGGGGAGCTGTTTTTT.

The rearrangement uses TRBV6-1 and TRBJ1-2, with D hard to call. The CDR3 is 15 residues long. V lost 6 bases to trimming and J lost 0 bases, with 14 bases between them. From germline, CDR1 is MNHNS and CDR2 SASEGT. CDR3 residues: CASRAEWGANYGYTF. The CDR3, as DNA: TGTGCCAGCAGGGCCGAGTGGGGAGCTAACTATGGCTACACCTTC.

The chain couples TRBV6-1 to TRBJ2-7; TRBD1 matches 10 bases. Germline trimming cut 2 bases from V and 5 bases from J; bases unmatched to any gene: 18. The CDR3 runs 19 residues. The germline V gene encodes CDR1 MNHNS and CDR2 SASEGT. The CDR3 here is CASSEWVRDRGGIRHEQYF. DNA for the CDR3: TGTGCCAGCAGTGAATGGGTTAGGGACAGGGGCGGGATTAGGCACGAGCAGTACTTC.

This clone has a single count. V usage is TRBV5-6 and J usage is TRBJ2-3; possibly TRBD1 for D (6 bases). The germline CDR1 and CDR2 sequences are SGHDT and YYEEEE. Trimming left V 1 base short and J 2 bases short, with 11 bases between. The CDR3 spans 15 residues. The CDR3, as DNA: TGTGCCAGCAGCTTGCGCAGGGGCCACACAGATACGCAGTATTTT. Amino acid sequence: CASSLRRGHTDTQYF.

J is TRBJ1-3 and V is TRBV19; D unresolved. In germline, CDR1 is LNHDA, CDR2 SQIVND (reference sequence). The CDR3 loop spans 14 amino acids. Between the trimmed V and J ends, which lost 7 bases and 4 bases, there was a span of 14 bases. This chain's CDR3 is CASTRDPRGNTIYF. CDR3 nucleotides: TGTGCCAGTACCCGAGACCCAAGGGGAAACACCATATATTTT.

This chain uses TRBV5-4 with TRBJ1-4; TRBD1 agrees at 9 bases. The V gene's germline CDR1 is SGHNT and CDR2 YYREEE (reference sequence). Losses at the gene ends were 2 bases for V and 4 bases for J; bases not matched to a gene: 3. The CDR3 totals 15 residues. The CDR3 sequence: CASSFGTGNNEKLFF. The CDR3 nucleotides are TGTGCCAGCAGCTTCGGGACAGGGAATAATGAAAAACTGTTTTTT.